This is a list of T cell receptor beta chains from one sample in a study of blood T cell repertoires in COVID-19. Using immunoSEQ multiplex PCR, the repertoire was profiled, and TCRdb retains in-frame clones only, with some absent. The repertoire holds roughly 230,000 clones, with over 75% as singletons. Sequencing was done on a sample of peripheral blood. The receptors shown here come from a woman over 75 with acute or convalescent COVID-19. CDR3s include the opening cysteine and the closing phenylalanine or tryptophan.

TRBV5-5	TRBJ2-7	CASSLETGSPYEQYF
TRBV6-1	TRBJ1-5	CASSAGTDAISNQPQHF
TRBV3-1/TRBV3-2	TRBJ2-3	CASSQATGFTDTQYF
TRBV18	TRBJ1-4	CASSFDSATNEKLFF
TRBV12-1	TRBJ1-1	CASSLVVTYDSMNTEAFF
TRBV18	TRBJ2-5	CASHPQRARGKETQYF
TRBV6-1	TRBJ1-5	CASSELFVGGAPHQPQHF
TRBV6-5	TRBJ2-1	CASSILAGPSSEQFF
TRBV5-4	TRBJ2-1	CASSLGGTGLHNEQFF
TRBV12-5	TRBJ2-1	CASGLGQLNEQFF
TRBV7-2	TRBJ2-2	CASSLGSGRTGELFF
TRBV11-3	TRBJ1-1	CASSLGRRNTEAFF
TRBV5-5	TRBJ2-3	CASSPGQGNTDTQYF
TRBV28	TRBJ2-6	CASRPGQGARGANVLTF
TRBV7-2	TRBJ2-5	CASSLTRGGTQETQYF
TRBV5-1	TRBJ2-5	CASSFLAGAQETQYF
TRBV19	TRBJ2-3	CASSIDRGAGSDTQYF
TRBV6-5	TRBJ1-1	CASRRDRLNTEAFF
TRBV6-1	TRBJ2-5	CASSTSTGVGETQYF
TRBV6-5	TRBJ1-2	CASSSTIQGGGYTF
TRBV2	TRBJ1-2	CASSPGVLGNGYTF
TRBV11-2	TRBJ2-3	CASSLDGAGTDTQYF
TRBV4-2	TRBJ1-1	CASSQLTGVGTEAFF
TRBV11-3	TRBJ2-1	CASSLGLAGENEQFF
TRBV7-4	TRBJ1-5	CASSLTGQGNNQPQHF
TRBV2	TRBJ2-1	CASSGTGRHNEQFF
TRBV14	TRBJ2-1	CASSKAGLSYNEQFF
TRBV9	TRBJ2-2	CASSVDARMDYPNTGELFF
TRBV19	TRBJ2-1	CAVHPTGSNNEQFF
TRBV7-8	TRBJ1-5	CASSGPGTGGHQPQHF
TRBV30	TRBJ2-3	CAWGRGGKGVIPTSTDTQYF
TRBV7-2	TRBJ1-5	CASSPGGGRGQPQHF
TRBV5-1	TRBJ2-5	CASSLTAQETQYF
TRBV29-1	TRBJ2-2	CSAGTGAGELFF
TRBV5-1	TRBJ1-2	CASSPVGGFGVDYGYTF
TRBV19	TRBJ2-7	CASSMGWRAGASYEQYF
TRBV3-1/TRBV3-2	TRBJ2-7	CASSQEPLAGVPYEQYF
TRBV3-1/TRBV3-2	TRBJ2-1	CASSHAQGSKFF
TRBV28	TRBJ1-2	CASTQIASGYTF
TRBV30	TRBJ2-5	CAWKPGQETQYF
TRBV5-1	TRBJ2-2	CASSPRGQGENTGELFF
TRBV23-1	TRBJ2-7	CASICTGSYEQYF